A single sample gave rise to the 13 T cell receptor beta chains below, sequenced in a study of T cells expressing NK-cell markers. TCRdb re-analyzed the 5' RACE reads; it lists each CDR3 protein once, without DNA. Its listing shows about 260,000 distinct CDR3 sequences. The sequencing sample was made of blood T cells: a sorted CD56 or NKG2C T cell subset, CD4+ or CD8+ T cells, or bulk PBMC T cells (not recorded which). The receptors shown here come from a woman aged 18 to 75 in good health.

The chain employs TRBV6-2 or TRBV6-3 and TRBJ2-1; checking the TCRdb D call of TRBD1 is not possible without DNA. Germline-derived CDR1 and CDR2 are MNHEY and SVGEGT. CDR3 length equals 16 residues. CDR3 protein: CASSYLRQAIYNEQFF.

The chain employs TRBV5-1 and TRBJ2-6; TCRdb outputs TRBD2, but without DNA this stays unchecked. CDR1 is SGHRS, CDR2 YFSETQ, per germline. CDR3 size: 18 residues. The CDR3 is CASSLTGTFTSGANVLTF.

This chain joins TRBV15 and TRBJ2-1; lacking DNA, the TRBD2 call made by TCRdb goes unchecked. This CDR3 spans 14 amino acids. Germline loops: CDR1 LNHNV, CDR2 YYDKDF (reference sequence). This chain's CDR3 is CATSSGRTGTKQFF.

The J gene is TRBJ2-2, the V gene TRBV4-3; TCRdb designates TRBD1, a call that cannot be tested without DNA. The length of the CDR3 is 17 residues. In germline, CDR1 is LGHNA, CDR2 YSLEER. The CDR3 region is CASSHLGQGPGTGELFF.

The V gene is TRBV20-1, the J gene TRBJ2-5; TCRdb reports TRBD1, a call that lacks DNA to check it against. CDR1 DFQATT and CDR2 SNEGSKA come from the germline V gene (reference sequence). The CDR3 consists of 12 residues. This CDR3 reads CSPQSGSETQYF.

The rearrangement uses TRBV11-1 and TRBJ1-1. Germline CDR1 SGHAT, CDR2 FQDESV (reference sequence). The CDR3 sequence is 14 residues long. CDR3 residues: CASSPRHSNTEAFF.

The CDR3: CASSLLQGAYGYTF. This chain connects TRBV12-3 or TRBV12-4 to TRBJ1-2; TCRdb picks TRBD1, but there is no DNA to check that call. There are 14 residues in the CDR3.

The J gene is TRBJ2-2, the V gene TRBV14; checking the TCRdb D call of TRBD2 is not possible without DNA. The germline V gene encodes CDR1 SGHDN and CDR2 FVKESK. The CDR3 is 17 residues long. Here the CDR3 reads CASSLAPLAGDTGELFF.

The gene calls are TRBV20-1 and TRBJ1-1; without DNA, the TCRdb call of TRBD1 cannot be checked. CDR3 length: 15 residues. Germline loops: CDR1 DFQATT, CDR2 SNEGSKA (reference sequence). Here the CDR3 reads CSAREVRTLNTEAFF.

The rearrangement links TRBV3-1 to TRBJ1-3; TCRdb designates TRBD1, a call that cannot be tested without DNA. From germline, CDR1 is LGHDT and CDR2 YNNKEL (reference sequence). CDR3 size: 15 residues. This CDR3 reads CASSPTRGPGNTIYF.

This sequence joins TRBV4-3 and TRBJ1-2; as DNA is missing, the TRBD1 call by TCRdb cannot be tested. Germline loops: CDR1 LGHNA, CDR2 YSLEER. This CDR3 comprises 14 residues. This CDR3 reads CASSQWDGTPGYTF.

The chain carries TRBV4-3 and TRBJ2-1; the D call of TRBD1 rests on TCRdb alone, since no DNA is present to check it. This CDR3 spans 15 amino acids. CDR1 is LGHNA and CDR2 is YSLEER in the germline V gene. This CDR3 reads CASSRGGPGGNEQFF.

V and J are TRBV6-2 or TRBV6-3 and TRBJ2-7; TCRdb's D call, TRBD2, is unchecked because there is no DNA. CDR3 length: 14 amino acids. Germline values: CDR1 MNHEY, CDR2 SVGEGT. This CDR3 is CASRASGGSYEQYF.